The 32 T cell receptor beta chains reported below all come from one sample, sequenced in a study of cytomegalovirus exposure and HLA in healthy donors. The PCR was carried out with 60 Vbeta primers and 13 Jbeta primers. Profiling relied on immunoSEQ multiplex PCR, and the TCRdb table lists in-frame clones only, not all of them. The sample includes roughly 200,000 clones, approximately 85% of them seen just once. Sequencing was carried out using PBMCs. The receptors were sampled from a woman aged 50 to 60 in good health and CMV-seronegative.

The rearrangement joins TRBV29-1 to TRBJ1-2, with TRBD1 matching over 10 bases. The CDR3 totals 15 residues. Germline values: CDR1 SQVTM, CDR2 ANQGSEA. V trimming: 5 bases; J trimming: 4 bases; junction bases outside the gene matches: 10. CDR3 region: CSVIRDRGLSYGYTF. In DNA form, the CDR3 reads TGCAGCGTTATCCGGGACAGGGGCCTCTCCTATGGCTACACCTTC. The entire variable domain, with the rest obtained from reference TRBV29-1 and TRBJ1-2, is as follows: SAVISQKPSRDICQRGTSLTIQCQVDSQVTMMFWYRQQPGQSLTLIATANQGSEATYESGFVIDKFPISRPNLTFSTLTVSNMSPEDSSIYLCSVIRDRGLSYGYTFGSGTRLTVV.

The chain recombines TRBV4-2 with TRBJ2-6; 7 bases align to TRBD1. The CDR3 covers 17 residues. Germline CDR1 LGHNA, CDR2 YNFKEQ. Germline trimming cut 3 bases from V and 1 base from J; bases unmatched to any gene: 6. CDR3 DNA sequence: TGTGCCAGCAGCCACTACAACAGGGGTTCTGGGGCCAACGTCCTGACTTTC. Protein sequence: CASSHYNRGSGANVLTF.

The rearrangement joins TRBV28 to TRBJ1-5, with D tentatively TRBD1 (6 bases). The CDR3 is 13 residues long. Trimming left V 6 bases short and J 5 bases short, with 11 bases between. CDR1 and CDR2 (germline): MDHEN, SYDVKM. The CDR3, as DNA: TGTGCCAGCAGGTGGGGGGGCGATCAGCCCCAGCATTTT. The encoded protein is CASRWGGDQPQHF.

This sequence joins TRBV28 and TRBJ2-7; TRBD2 matches 10 bases. Looked up from germline, CDR1 is MDHEN and CDR2 is SYDVKM. This CDR3 spans 15 amino acids. With V trimmed by 7 bases and J by 4 bases, 10 bases remained unmatched. CDR3 nucleotides: TGTGCCAGCACCGAGATCTGGACTAGCGGATACGAGCAGTACTTC. This translates into CASTEIWTSGYEQYF. The whole variable domain, remainder taken from reference TRBV28 and TRBJ2-7, is DVKVTQSSRYLVKRTGEKVFLECVQDMDHENMFWYRQDPGLGLRLIYFSYDVKMKEKGDIPEGYSVSREKKERFSLILESASTNQTSMYLCASTEIWTSGYEQYFGPGTRLTVT.

This sequence joins TRBV7-2 and TRBJ1-1; D perhaps matches TRBD1 (5 bases). Trimming took off 1 base at V and 0 bases at J, with 12 bases between the two ends. In germline, CDR1 is SGHTA, CDR2 FQGNSA. The CDR3 is 16 residues long. This CDR3 reads CASSLVDSFMNTEAFF. The CDR3 region has the DNA TGTGCCAGCAGCTTAGTCGACAGCTTCATGAACACTGAAGCTTTCTTT.

The rearrangement links TRBV5-1 to TRBJ1-4, with a possible D match to TRBD1 (5 bases). CDR1 is SGHRS and CDR2 is YFSETQ in the germline V gene. V shed 3 bases and J shed 2 bases, with 14 bases lying between them. The CDR3 runs 16 residues. The CDR3 reads CASSYGGSATNEKLFF. CDR3 sequence (DNA): TGCGCCAGCAGCTACGGGGGGTCCGCCACTAATGAAAAACTGTTTTTT.

The CDR3, as DNA: TGTGCCAGCAGTGAAAGAATAGGGACTAGCGCTTACAATGAGCAGTTCTTC. As protein: CASSERIGTSAYNEQFF. This chain links TRBV25-1 with TRBJ2-1, with 10 nucleotides matching TRBD2. Germline V gene data show CDR1 as MGHDK and CDR2 as SYGVNS. The CDR3 is made up of 17 amino acids. The trim removed 2 bases at V and 4 bases at J, leaving 8 bases unmatched.

The chain is built from TRBV7-2 and TRBJ2-5; the D gene is possibly TRBD2 (5 bases). Germline-derived CDR1 and CDR2 are SGHTA and FQGNSA. Trimming stripped 5 bases from V and 3 bases from J, with 13 bases between. This CDR3 contains 14 residues. The CDR3 reads CASSPPWGEETQYF. The CDR3 DNA reads as TGTGCCAGCAGCCCCCCCTGGGGAGAAGAGACCCAGTACTTC.

The V call is TRBV7-9, the J call TRBJ2-1; 15 positions agree with TRBD2. The J segment lost 8 bases and the V segment lost 3 bases, leaving 8 bases of the junction unmatched. This CDR3 is built from 17 residues. Germline CDR1 is SEHNR and CDR2 is FQNEAQ (reference sequence). The DNA of the CDR3 is TGTGCCAGCAGCTTTGGACTAGCGGGAGGGCCCTCCGATGAGCAGTTCTTC. Protein sequence: CASSFGLAGGPSDEQFF.

The rearrangement joins TRBV5-1 to TRBJ2-1; tentatively, D is TRBD2 (5 bases). CDR1 is SGHRS, CDR2 YFSETQ, per germline. The germline V and J ends were trimmed by 4 bases and 7 bases, with 9 bases remaining between them. The CDR3 covers 12 residues. The CDR3 here is CASSTDFNEQFF. The DNA of the CDR3 is TGCGCCAGCAGCACGGACTTTAATGAGCAGTTCTTC.

The rearrangement joins TRBV27 to TRBJ2-1, with D hard to call. Trimming pared 8 bases from V and 1 base from J, leaving 9 bases between. The CDR3 contains 13 residues. Germline CDR1 MNHEY, CDR2 SMNVEV (reference sequence). CDR3 nucleotide sequence: TGTGCCAGCCTAGGCGCTTCCTACAATGAGCAGTTCTTC. Translation: CASLGASYNEQFF.

The chain has TRBV10-3 and TRBJ2-1; 8 positions agree with TRBD2. The ends lost 2 bases at V and 5 bases at J; junction bases unmatched: 14. This CDR3 is 18 amino acids long. Germline values: CDR1 ENHRY, CDR2 SYGVKD. As DNA, the CDR3 is TGTGCCATCAGTGAGCGGTTAGCGGGGCCGGACCTCGACAATGAGCAGTTCTTC. The encoded protein is CAISERLAGPDLDNEQFF.

A few counts support this clone. The CDR3 bases are TGTGCCAGCAGTGAAGTGTTTATGGTCAACATGAACACTGAAGCTTTCTTT. It encodes CASSEVFMVNMNTEAFF. The chain joins TRBV2 to TRBJ1-1, with D hard to call. The germline V gene has CDR1 SNHLY and CDR2 FYNNEI. V was trimmed by 1 base and J by 0 bases, leaving 15 bases between them. CDR3 length: 17 amino acids.

The chain carries TRBV28 and TRBJ1-2; D perhaps matches TRBD1 (6 bases). Germline CDR1 MDHEN, CDR2 SYDVKM. The CDR3 loop spans 11 amino acids. Trimming took off 8 bases at V and 8 bases at J, with 12 bases between the two ends. The CDR3 spells CASSTGRGYTF. CDR3 in DNA: TGTGCCAGCTCAACAGGGCGAGGCTACACCTTC.

The chain has TRBV27 and TRBJ1-1; 8 positions agree with TRBD1. CDR3 length: 13 residues. J gave up 7 bases and V 5 bases, and 6 bases lay outside the gene matches. Per germline, CDR1 MNHEY and CDR2 SMNVEV (reference sequence). The CDR3 region has the DNA TGTGCCAGCAGTCTGACAGGGGCCTTTGAAGCTTTCTTT. It encodes CASSLTGAFEAFF.

The chain couples TRBV19 to TRBJ1-1; D not resolved. Germline V CDR1 and CDR2: LNHDA, SQIVND (reference sequence). V lost 6 bases and J 1 base, leaving 6 bases between the germline ends. The CDR3 totals 12 residues. This chain's CDR3 is CASRPGNTEAFF. The CDR3 nucleotides are TGTGCCAGTAGACCGGGGAACACTGAAGCTTTCTTT. The full variable domain, in which reference TRBV19 and TRBJ1-1 provide the parts outside the CDR3, is DGGITQSPKYLFRKEGQNVTLSCEQNLNHDAMYWYRQDPGQGLRLIYYSQIVNDFQKGDIAEGYSVSREKKESFPLTVTSAQKNPTAFYLCASRPGNTEAFFGQGTRLTVV.

In regard to this clone: The sample has other DNA sequences that encode this CDR3 too. The gene calls are TRBV9 and TRBJ2-1; TRBD2 matches at 11 bases. This CDR3 contains 15 residues. CDR1 and CDR2 from the germline V gene are SGDLS and YYNGEE. The trim removed 2 bases at V and 4 bases at J, leaving 2 bases unmatched. The CDR3 is CASSVGTSGYNEQFF. In DNA, the CDR3 is TGTGCCAGCAGCGTGGGGACTAGCGGTTACAATGAGCAGTTCTTC.

The chain carries TRBV16 and TRBJ2-7; D remains ambiguous. V lost 4 bases and J lost 4, with 11 bases in between. CDR1 is KGHSY, CDR2 FQNENV, per germline. The CDR3 loop spans 13 amino acids. This CDR3 is CASSRAQWYEQYF. Written as DNA, the CDR3 is TGTGCCAGCAGCCGCGCCCAATGGTACGAGCAGTACTTC.

The chain couples TRBV19 to TRBJ1-1; D may be TRBD1 (6 bases). Between the trimmed V and J ends, which lost 7 bases and 1 base, there was a span of 13 bases. Germline V CDR1 and CDR2: LNHDA, SQIVND (reference sequence). CDR3 length: 14 amino acids. CDR3 coding DNA: TGTGCCAGTATTGGGCGGGGGCGGAACACTGAAGCTTTCTTT. This gives the protein CASIGRGRNTEAFF.

The rearrangement links TRBV6-1 to TRBJ2-2; a weak D match, TRBD1 (5 bases). The CDR3 has 14 residues. From germline, CDR1 is MNHNS and CDR2 SASEGT. V shed 8 bases and J shed 4 bases, with 14 bases lying between them. CDR3 protein: CASSALGLTGELFF. Written as DNA, the CDR3 is TGTGCCAGCTCTGCGCTGGGGCTCACCGGGGAGCTGTTTTTT.

The chain recombines TRBV5-1 with TRBJ2-2, with TRBD1 identical over 7 bases. Germline CDR1 SGHRS, CDR2 YFSETQ. V dropped 7 bases and J dropped 6; count of bases not matched to a gene: 9. CDR3 size: 14 residues. Here the CDR3 DNA reads TGCGCCAGCGGGCGGATAACAGGGGCCGGGGAGCTGTTTTTT. This gives the protein CASGRITGAGELFF.

The chain couples TRBV19 to TRBJ2-7, with D perhaps matching TRBD2 (6 bases). CDR3 length: 15 residues. The germline V gene has CDR1 LNHDA and CDR2 SQIVND (reference sequence). Trimming removed 2 bases from V and 2 bases from J, with 13 bases in between. In DNA form, the CDR3 reads TGTGCCAGTAGTATAACGGACGGAGGGGCCTACGAGCAGTACTTC. Residues: CASSITDGGAYEQYF.

With respect to this clone: This sample also contains other DNA sequences that code for the same CDR3. This sequence joins TRBV27 and TRBJ2-7; 9 bases line up with TRBD1. The V gene end was trimmed by 4 bases and the J gene end by 3 bases; junction bases not matched to a gene: 4. The length of the CDR3 is 14 residues. Looked up from germline, CDR1 is MNHEY and CDR2 is SMNVEV (reference sequence). For the CDR3, the DNA is TGTGCCAGCAGTTCCCGGGACAGGGTCTACGAGCAGTACTTC. This translates into CASSSRDRVYEQYF.

Of note for this clone: One junction end does not reproduce the germline sequence, and a read error may be involved. The chain joins TRBV5-1 to TRBJ2-7; maybe TRBD1 (6 bases). This CDR3 has 15 amino acids. The germline gives CDR1 SGHRS, CDR2 YFSETQ. The CDR3 is CASSLGGTPTYEQYF. In DNA, the CDR3 is TGCGCCAGCAGCTTGGGGGGGACACCTACCTATGAGCAGTACTTC.

As DNA, the CDR3 is TGTGCCAGCAGGCCCGGGACAGGGGGCTTCTACGAGCAGTACTTC. Its protein product is CASRPGTGGFYEQYF. This sequence joins TRBV28 and TRBJ2-7; TRBD1 matches at 12 bases. The CDR3 is 15 amino acids. Germline assignment: CDR1 MDHEN and CDR2 SYDVKM. V lost 6 bases and J lost 3; bases outside the gene matches: 6.

Only one count was recorded for this clone. J is TRBJ1-1 and V is TRBV30, with D possibly being TRBD1 (5 bases). V dropped 2 bases and J dropped 1 base, with 11 bases sitting between them. The CDR3 loop spans 14 amino acids. The V gene's germline CDR1 is GTSNPN and CDR2 SVGIG (reference sequence). The CDR3 region has the DNA TGTGCCTGGAGTCGCGGGGGGAGGAACACTGAAGCTTTCTTT. It yields the protein CAWSRGGRNTEAFF. The entire variable domain, with the rest obtained from reference TRBV30 and TRBJ1-1, is as follows: SQTIHQWPATLVQPVGSPLSLECTVEGTSNPNLYWYRQAAGRGLQLLFYSVGIGQISSEVPQNLSASRPQDRQFILSSKKLLLSDSGFYLCAWSRGGRNTEAFFGQGTRLTVV.

The rearrangement uses TRBV19 and TRBJ1-1, with D possibly TRBD1 on 6 matching bases. This CDR3 is 16 amino acids long. In germline, CDR1 is LNHDA, CDR2 SQIVND (reference sequence). The V gene lost 4 bases and the J gene lost 6 bases, with 21 bases spanning the gap. The CDR3 reads CASSSSPGNPGAEAFF. CDR3 nucleotide sequence: TGTGCCAGTAGTAGTTCACCGGGAAACCCAGGGGCTGAAGCTTTCTTT.

The rearrangement joins TRBV6-1 to TRBJ2-1; TRBD2 aligns across 7 bases. This CDR3 is 14 amino acids long. CDR1 and CDR2 from the germline V gene are MNHNS and SASEGT. The V gene end was trimmed by 6 bases and the J gene end by 6 bases; junction bases not matched to a gene: 8. The CDR3 DNA is TGTGCCAGCAGGATGGGGGGGACTGCCAATGAGCAGTTCTTC. Protein: CASRMGGTANEQFF.

In DNA, the CDR3 is TGTGCCAGCAGCTTAGTATCTCAGGGTAGGGGCTACACCTTC. Translating gives CASSLVSQGRGYTF. V is TRBV7-2 and J is TRBJ1-2; a weak D match, TRBD1 (5 bases). This CDR3 comprises 14 residues. Germline V gene data show CDR1 as SGHTA and CDR2 as FQGNSA. V was shortened by 1 base and J by 8 bases, with 14 bases between the two germline ends.

The chain links TRBV27 to TRBJ2-1; D unclear. The CDR3 runs to 11 residues. V was shortened by 6 bases and J by 4 bases, with 4 bases between the two germline ends. Per germline, CDR1 MNHEY and CDR2 SMNVEV (reference sequence). The CDR3 nucleotides are TGTGCCAGCAGCAGATACAATGAGCAGTTCTTC. Protein product: CASSRYNEQFF.

The chain joins TRBV5-1 to TRBJ1-1; TRBD1 might be the D (5 bases). This CDR3 region has 15 residues. The germline V and J ends were trimmed by 2 bases and 1 base, with 12 bases remaining between them. Germline CDR1 SGHRS, CDR2 YFSETQ. This chain's CDR3 is CASSFASGENTEAFF. The CDR3 nucleotides read TGCGCCAGCAGCTTTGCTTCGGGGGAGAACACTGAAGCTTTCTTT.

The DNA for the CDR3 is TGTGCCAGCAGTTTAAACTCCGGGACAGGGGAGTTTGCAGCTTTCTTT. This sequence encodes CASSLNSGTGEFAAFF. The chain links TRBV6-6 to TRBJ1-1, with TRBD1 matching 10 bases. CDR1 is MNHNY and CDR2 is SVGAGI in the germline V gene (reference sequence). This CDR3 has 16 amino acids. Trimming at V came to 4 bases and at J to 10 bases, leaving 15 bases not matched to a gene.